The present T cell receptor (beta chain) was sequenced within a study of T cell changes during pregnancy in multiple sclerosis. The sample holds one count of this clone. The CDR3 length is 15 residues. Per germline, CDR1 LGHNA and CDR2 YSLEER. With 5 bases removed from V and 0 bases from J, the gap between germline ends came to 11 bases. Profiling relied on immunoSEQ multiplex PCR, and the TCRdb table lists in-frame clones only, not all of them. In the table there are about 70,000 clones, about 92% of which are singletons. V is TRBV4-3 and J is TRBJ1-5; D might be TRBD1 (6 bases). The TCR originated in a female donor in good health, enrolled as a control in a pregnancy study. The source was CD8+ T cells from peripheral blood mononuclear cells, collected in the third trimester of pregnancy. The CDR3 loop reads CASSVGQYSNQPQHF. The CDR3 DNA reads TGCGCCAGCAGCGTCGGACAGTATAGCAATCAGCCCCAGCATTTT.